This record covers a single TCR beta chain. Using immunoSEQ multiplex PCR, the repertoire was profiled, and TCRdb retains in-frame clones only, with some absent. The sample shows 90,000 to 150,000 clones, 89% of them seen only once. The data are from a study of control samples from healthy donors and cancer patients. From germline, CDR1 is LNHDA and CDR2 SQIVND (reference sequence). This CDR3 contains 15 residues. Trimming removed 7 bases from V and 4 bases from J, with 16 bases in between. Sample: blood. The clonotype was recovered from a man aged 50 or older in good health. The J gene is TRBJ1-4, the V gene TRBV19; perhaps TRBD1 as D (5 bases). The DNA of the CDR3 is TGTGCCAGTACCATGGGGGACGGGGATAATGAAAAACTGTTTTTT. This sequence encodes CASTMGDGDNEKLFF.